This is a list of T cell receptor beta chains from one sample in a study of blood T cell repertoires in COVID-19. Assay used: immunoSEQ multiplex PCR; TCRdb lists only in-frame clones, some missing. Of a few hundred thousand clones in the sample, roughly 90% were seen once. The material sequenced was PBMCs or T cells enriched from blood (not recorded which). These receptors came from an older woman who had recovered from COVID-19. The CDR3 runs from the conserved cysteine through the conserved F or W. The D gene is left open where the match is weak. Clone sizes are given selectively: once, few, many, or a class where the clone is expanded.

V	D	size	J	CDR3	DNA
TRBV5-5	TRBD1	-	TRBJ1-1	CASSLYATGAPEAFF	TGTGCCAGCAGCTTGTACGCTACAGGGGCTCCTGAAGCTTTCTTT
TRBV7-2	TRBD2	-	TRBJ2-1	CASSFLAGGPGEQFF	TGTGCCAGCAGCTTTCTAGCGGGAGGGCCGGGTGAGCAGTTCTTC
TRBV27	-	-	TRBJ1-5	CASSLSRDGRQPQHF	TGTGCCAGCAGTTTATCAAGGGACGGGAGACAGCCCCAGCATTTT
TRBV7-9	TRBD2	-	TRBJ2-5	CASSVSGAQETQYF	TGTGCCAGCAGCGTTAGCGGGGCTCAAGAGACCCAGTACTTC
TRBV28	-	-	TRBJ1-1	CASSFNRWNTEAFF	TGTGCCAGCAGCTTTAACAGGTGGAACACTGAAGCTTTCTTT
TRBV27	-	-	TRBJ2-1	CASSDRSSYNEQFF	TGTGCCAGCAGTGACAGGAGCTCCTACAATGAGCAGTTCTTC
TRBV7-9	TRBD1	-	TRBJ1-6	CASSLEVTGSSPLHF	TGTGCCAGCAGCTTAGAGGTGACAGGGTCTTCACCCCTCCACTTT
TRBV3-1/TRBV3-2	TRBD2	-	TRBJ2-7	CASSHGRDYSYEQYF	TGTGCCAGCAGCCATGGGCGGGACTACTCCTACGAGCAGTACTTC
TRBV5-4	-	once	TRBJ1-3	CASSTGGHSGNTIYF	TGTGCCAGCAGCACGGGAGGACATTCTGGAAACACCATATATTTT
TRBV28	TRBD2	-	TRBJ2-5	CASSQRTRTETQYF	TGTGCCAGCAGCCAAAGGACTAGAACGGAGACCCAGTACTTC
TRBV12-3/TRBV12-4	-	-	TRBJ1-1	CASSLFGGEAFF	TGTGCCAGCAGTTTATTCGGGGGAGAAGCTTTCTTT
TRBV28	TRBD1	-	TRBJ2-7	CASSLGQPMGQYF	TGTGCCAGCAGTTTGGGACAGCCGATGGGGCAGTACTTC
TRBV5-8	TRBD1	few	TRBJ2-7	CASSSTGTGAYEQYF	TGTGCCAGCAGCTCTACCGGGACAGGCGCCTACGAGCAGTACTTC
TRBV2	-	-	TRBJ1-5	CASSGTNQPQHF	TGTGCCAGCAGTGGGACTAATCAGCCCCAGCATTTT
TRBV7-2	-	-	TRBJ1-2	CASSLQTGYGYTF	TGTGCCAGCAGCCTACAGACGGGATATGGCTACACCTTC
TRBV9	-	-	TRBJ2-5	CASSVGSDKETQYF	TGTGCCAGCAGCGTAGGGAGTGATAAAGAGACCCAGTACTTC
TRBV14	-	-	TRBJ2-2	CASSQVPALNTGELFF	TGTGCCAGCAGCCAAGTCCCCGCACTTAACACCGGGGAGCTGTTTTTT
TRBV18	-	-	TRBJ2-5	CASSPAGIGETQYF	TGTGCCAGCTCACCCGCAGGGATAGGGGAGACCCAGTACTTC
TRBV30	-	-	TRBJ1-1	CAWSAGVNTEAFF	TGTGCCTGGAGTGCCGGGGTGAACACTGAAGCTTTCTTT
TRBV5-1	TRBD2	few	TRBJ2-7	CASSYRPGTSGGESYEQYF	TGCGCCAGCAGCTACCGTCCCGGGACTAGCGGGGGGGAGTCCTACGAGCAGTACTTC
TRBV5-1	-	-	TRBJ2-7	CASSLVGQSYEQYF	TGCGCCAGCAGCTTGGTTGGGCAGTCCTACGAGCAGTACTTC
TRBV10-3	TRBD1	few	TRBJ2-7	CAISVFDRESYEQYF	TGTGCCATCAGTGTCTTCGACAGGGAGTCCTACGAGCAGTACTTC
TRBV4-2	TRBD2	-	TRBJ2-2	CASSPSGTSIGELFF	TGTGCCAGCAGCCCGTCCGGGACTAGCATCGGGGAGCTGTTTTTT
TRBV7-3	-	-	TRBJ2-3	CASSSRQTTDTQYF	TGTGCCAGCAGCTCCCGACAGACCACAGATACGCAGTATTTT
TRBV5-1	-	-	TRBJ1-2	CASSLTDYGYTF	TGCGCCAGCAGCCTGACAGATTATGGCTACACCTTC
TRBV28	TRBD1	-	TRBJ1-1	CASSPGTVNTEAFF	TGTGCCAGCAGTCCCGGGACAGTAAACACTGAAGCTTTCTTT
TRBV4-1	TRBD2	-	TRBJ2-4	CASSQERAGAHNIQYF	TGCGCCAGCAGCCAAGAACGAGCGGGAGCACATAACATTCAGTACTTC
TRBV5-4	TRBD1	once	TRBJ2-2	CASSSDRGRTGELFF	TGTGCCAGCAGCTCCGACAGGGGGCGTACCGGGGAGCTGTTTTTT
TRBV6-5	-	few	TRBJ1-2	CASSGANYGYTF	TGTGCCAGCTCAGGTGCCAACTATGGCTACACCTTC
TRBV4-1	TRBD2	-	TRBJ2-2	CASSRPGLASNTGELFF	TGCGCCAGCAGCCGTCCGGGACTAGCGTCGAACACCGGGGAGCTGTTTTTT
TRBV5-4	-	-	TRBJ1-2	CASSSWQGNYGYTF	TGTGCCAGCAGCTCATGGCAGGGGAACTATGGCTACACCTTC
TRBV21-1	-	-	TRBJ2-5	CASSYLTPGGTSGGSGQETQYF	TGTGCCAGCAGCTATCTGACCCCCGGGGGGACTAGCGGGGGAAGTGGCCAAGAGACCCAGTACTTC
TRBV9	-	-	TRBJ2-2	CASTVGGNTGELFF	TGTGCCAGCACAGTCGGGGGGAACACCGGGGAGCTGTTTTTT
TRBV6-5	-	-	TRBJ2-7	CASSYGAPSYEQYF	TGTGCCAGCAGTTACGGGGCACCCTCCTACGAGCAGTACTTC
TRBV28	-	-	TRBJ1-4	CASSPHAGTNEKLFF	TGTGCCAGCAGTCCGCACGCGGGAACTAATGAAAAACTGTTTTTT
TRBV19	TRBD1	-	TRBJ1-4	CASSIGTLGTVNEKLFF	TGTGCCAGTAGTATAGGGACCCTCGGGACAGTTAATGAAAAACTGTTTTTT
TRBV30	-	-	TRBJ1-2	CAWSPQVTEGYTF	TGTGCCTGGAGTCCCCAGGTCACGGAAGGCTACACCTTC
TRBV11-3	-	-	TRBJ2-7	CASSLLRSNYEQYF	TGTGCCAGCAGCTTACTCCGGAGCAACTACGAGCAGTACTTC
TRBV6-5	TRBD1	-	TRBJ2-3	CASRGQGGTDTQYF	TGTGCCAGCAGAGGACAGGGAGGTACAGATACGCAGTATTTT
TRBV9	-	-	TRBJ2-4	CASSPVGASKNIQYF	TGTGCCAGCAGTCCCGTGGGGGCGAGCAAAAACATTCAGTACTTC
TRBV30	-	-	TRBJ1-4	CAWSTDSNEKLFF	TGTGCCTGGAGTACGGACAGCAATGAAAAACTGTTTTTT
TRBV10-3	-	-	TRBJ1-6	CAIRRTANSPLHF	TGTGCCATCAGACGGACAGCCAATTCACCCCTCCACTTT
TRBV2	-	few	TRBJ2-7	CASRGAAVYEQYF	TGTGCCAGCAGGGGGGCAGCCGTTTACGAGCAGTACTTC